This entry describes one T cell receptor (beta chain). The V and J ends lost 6 bases and 1 base respectively, with 18 bases between them. The germline CDR1 and CDR2 sequences are MDHEN and SYDVKM. The CDR3 contains 16 residues. Random hexamers were used to reverse transcribe the RNA input (about 0.5 to 1 ug). TCRdb re-derived calls from the immunoSEQ multiplex PCR reads in MiXCR, one entry per CDR3 protein. The profile shows 50,000 to 55,000 distinct CDR3 sequences, just under 95% of them singletons. Through negative isolation, CD4+ and CD8+ T cells were obtained, while TEMRA cells were enriched using FACS. These data belong to a study of CD8 T cells in Susac syndrome.

The sequence was obtained from a human donor with Susac syndrome. Sequenced material: CD8+ T cells from PBMCs. This chain links TRBV28 with TRBJ1-2, with a tentative D call TRBD1 (6 bases). The CDR3 bases are TGTGCCAGCAGCCAAGACAGGTTTTTTTATAACTATGGCTACACCTTC. Residues: CASSQDRFFYNYGYTF.